The 17 T cell receptor beta chains presented below share a single source sample, sequenced in a study of post-analysis software for immune sequencing data. Broader study findings: Controls showed lower frequencies than patients for 5 or 6 TRBV segments, and TRBV5-6, TRBV5-1 and TRBV20-1 were among these.

Prepared libraries of TCR beta cDNA carried unique molecular identifiers. Via MiXCR, TCRdb re-called the PCR reads, giving one row per CDR3 protein. The sample lists more than 500,000 distinct CDR3 sequences; about a third were seen once. For these TCRs, the target antigens are not known. The sequenced sample was blood. The receptors derive from a girl younger than 18 with multiple sclerosis.

This chain connects TRBV14 to TRBJ2-1; D is uncertain. Germline V gives CDR1 SGHDN, CDR2 FVKESK. The CDR3 sequence is 14 residues long. The germline V and J ends were trimmed by 7 bases and 3 bases, with 13 bases remaining between them. The CDR3 DNA is TGTGCCAGCACTCCGTTGGAAATCTACAATGAGCAGTTCTTC. Its translation is CASTPLEIYNEQFF. Complete variable domain (other parts from reference TRBV14 and TRBJ2-1): EAGVTQFPSHSVIEKGQTVTLRCDPISGHDNLYWYRRVMGKEIKFLLHFVKESKQDESGMPNNRFLAERTGGTYSTLKVQPAELEDSGVYFCASTPLEIYNEQFFGPGTRLTVL.

This chain connects TRBV7-9 to TRBJ1-2; D not resolved. This CDR3 has 16 residues. CDR1 SEHNR and CDR2 FQNEAQ come from the germline V gene (reference sequence). Trimming pared 7 bases from V and 0 bases from J, leaving 18 bases between. CDR3 region: CASNLPTSTANYGYTF. The CDR3 nucleotides read TGTGCCAGCAACCTACCGACATCTACGGCTAACTATGGCTACACCTTC.

This clonotype was observed many times. This chain uses TRBV7-2 with TRBJ2-7, with no clear D. V dropped 5 bases and J dropped 1 base, with 6 bases sitting between them. The CDR3 sequence is 12 residues long. CDR1 and CDR2 from the germline V gene are SGHTA and FQGNSA. For the CDR3, the DNA is TGTGCCAGCAGCGACAATTCCTACGAGCAGTACTTC. The encoded protein is CASSDNSYEQYF. Combining the CDR3 with reference TRBV7-2 and TRBJ2-7 gives the whole variable domain GAGVSQSPSNKVTEKGKDVELRCDPISGHTALYWYRQSLGQGLEFLIYFQGNSAPDKSGLPSDRFSAERTGGSVSTLTIQRTQQEDSAVYLCASSDNSYEQYFGPGTRLTVT.

The V and J genes are TRBV19 and TRBJ2-7, with D perhaps matching TRBD1 (5 bases). CDR1 and CDR2 (germline): LNHDA, SQIVND (reference sequence). CDR3 length: 13 residues. V lost 7 bases and J lost 0, with 10 bases in between. CDR3 sequence: CASKNRHSYEQYF. The CDR3 DNA reads TGTGCCAGTAAAAACAGGCACTCCTACGAGCAGTACTTC.

The chain has TRBV27 and TRBJ2-3, with no clear D. The CDR3 is made up of 11 amino acids. Trimming stripped 6 bases from V and 7 bases from J, with 8 bases between. The germline CDR1 and CDR2 sequences are MNHEY and SMNVEV (reference sequence). The CDR3 is CASSDTNTQYF. As DNA, the CDR3 is TGTGCCAGCAGCGACACGAATACGCAGTATTTT.

The chain recombines TRBV29-1 with TRBJ1-5; 9 nucleotides match TRBD1. Germline V gives CDR1 SQVTM, CDR2 ANQGSEA. There are 12 residues in the CDR3. Unmatched junction bases numbered 6, after V lost 8 bases and J lost 7 bases. The CDR3 coding sequence is TGCAGCACTGGGACAGGGAGCCAGCCCCAGCATTTT. Translated: CSTGTGSQPQHF.

This clonotype has a handful of counts. The V and J genes are TRBV6-5 and TRBJ2-3, with unresolved D. V lost 5 bases, J lost 6 bases, and 9 bases lay in between. CDR3 length: 12 residues. The germline V gene encodes CDR1 MNHEY and CDR2 SVGAGI. CDR3 bases: TGTGCCAGCAGTCAGGAACGGGATACGCAGTATTTT. As protein: CASSQERDTQYF.

This chain joins TRBV27 and TRBJ2-6; D is unclear. The CDR3 consists of 13 residues. CDR1 is MNHEY, CDR2 SMNVEV, per germline (reference sequence). Trimming removed 6 bases at V and 2 bases at J, with 5 bases between. The CDR3 reads CASRPTGANVLTF. In DNA form, the CDR3 reads TGTGCCAGCAGACCGACTGGGGCCAACGTCCTGACTTTC.

The chain joins TRBV20-1 to TRBJ2-4, with no clear D. V lost 0 bases to trimming and J lost 3 bases, with 12 bases between them. Germline-derived CDR1 and CDR2 are DFQATT and SNEGSKA (reference sequence). The CDR3 sequence is 15 residues long. For the CDR3, the DNA is TGCAGTGCTAGAGAGGCGTCTCTAGTCAAAAACATTCAGTACTTC. Translating it yields CSAREASLVKNIQYF.

This clonotype occurred many times. The chain has TRBV5-1 and TRBJ2-1, with TRBD2 identical over 9 bases. Looked up from germline, CDR1 is SGHRS and CDR2 is YFSETQ. V was clipped by 3 bases and J by 7 bases; unmatched bases: 8. This CDR3 comprises 15 residues. CDR3 DNA sequence: TGCGCCAGCAGCTCAGCGGGGGGAGGGCGGAATGAGCAGTTCTTC. It is translated as CASSSAGGGRNEQFF.

This chain's CDR3 is CASSRSGGGDVLTF. DNA of the CDR3: TGCGCCAGCAGTCGTAGCGGGGGCGGCGACGTCCTGACTTTC. This rearrangement joins TRBV4-1 to TRBJ2-6, with 9 bases aligning to TRBD2. V shed 6 bases and J 11 bases; nucleotides not matched to a gene: 8. Per germline, CDR1 MGHRA and CDR2 YSYEKL. The length of the CDR3 is 14 residues.

This clonotype was picked up a small number of times. The chain has TRBV7-9 and TRBJ2-1, with D possibly being TRBD1 or TRBD2 (5 bases each). Trimming stripped 5 bases from V and 4 bases from J, with 21 bases between. Germline CDR1 and CDR2: SEHNR and FQNEAQ (reference sequence). The CDR3 has 17 amino acids. In nucleotides, the CDR3 is TGTGCCAGCAGCGCCATGACAGAGGGTTTATCGTACAATGAGCAGTTCTTC. Translated, it gives CASSAMTEGLSYNEQFF.

V gene TRBV25-1 combines with J gene TRBJ1-5; a possible D gene is TRBD1 (5 bases). V was shortened by 7 bases and J by 6 bases, with 13 bases between the two germline ends. Per germline, CDR1 MGHDK and CDR2 SYGVNS. The CDR3 covers 13 residues. The CDR3 is CASTTEEGQPQHF. CDR3 in DNA: TGTGCCAGCACGACAGAGGAGGGTCAGCCCCAGCATTTT.

This clonotype was counted a few times. The V call is TRBV9, the J call TRBJ2-1; 14 bases are a match to TRBD2. Germline CDR1 and CDR2: SGDLS and YYNGEE. Unmatched junction bases numbered 22, after V lost 0 bases and J lost 8 bases. The CDR3 is 22 amino acids. CDR3 region: CASSVVPWPGTSGGDFKDEQFF. In nucleotides, the CDR3 is TGTGCCAGCAGCGTAGTCCCTTGGCCGGGGACTAGCGGGGGCGATTTCAAGGATGAGCAGTTCTTC. Complete variable domain (other parts from reference TRBV9 and TRBJ2-1): DSGVTQTPKHLITATGQRVTLRCSPRSGDLSVYWYQQSLDQGLQFLIQYYNGEERAKGNILERFSAQQFPDLHSELNLSSLELGDSALYFCASSVVPWPGTSGGDFKDEQFFGPGTRLTVL.

This clonotype was detected many times. The J gene is TRBJ2-1, the V gene TRBV5-1, with a possible D match to TRBD2 (6 bases). V lost 2 bases to trimming and J lost 4 bases, with 7 bases between them. The CDR3 sequence is 13 residues long. Germline CDR1 and CDR2: SGHRS and YFSETQ. The CDR3 region has the DNA TGCGCCAGCAGCTTTGGGACTTACAATGAGCAGTTCTTC. It translates to CASSFGTYNEQFF.

In this sample, this clonotype turned up a few times. The gene calls are TRBV20-1 and TRBJ2-5; the match to TRBD2 covers 10 bases. The germline V gene has CDR1 DFQATT and CDR2 SNEGSKA (reference sequence). This CDR3 contains 14 residues. V was pared by 6 bases and J by 5 bases, with 9 bases of the junction left unmatched. DNA for the CDR3: TGCAGTGCAGAAGCGGGGGGGCCCGGGGAGACCCAGTACTTC. It translates to CSAEAGGPGETQYF.

The genes are TRBV20-1 and TRBJ2-7; D remains ambiguous. Germline-derived CDR1 and CDR2 are DFQATT and SNEGSKA (reference sequence). V was trimmed by 6 bases and J by 3 bases, leaving 9 bases between them. This CDR3 has 11 residues. The CDR3, as DNA: TGCAGTGCCCCCACCGACTACGAGCAGTACTTC. This encodes CSAPTDYEQYF.